What follows are 32 T cell receptor beta chains derived from one specimen sequenced in a study of shared clonotypes between healthy human individuals. Using immunoSEQ multiplex PCR, the repertoire was profiled, and TCRdb retains in-frame clones only, with some absent. Of about 2.1 million clones listed, about 93% were seen once; the top ten hold 1.5% to 2%. Naive CD8 cells lacked CD45RO, underwent positive selection for CCR7 and left out terminally differentiated effector memory CD45RA+ cells. The sequenced sample consisted of naive CD8+ T cells from PBMCs. Receptors were obtained from a man aged 18 to 30 in good health. Some clones in this sample may be carry-over from other donors' samples.

The chain couples TRBV29-1 to TRBJ2-5, with D possibly being TRBD1 (6 bases). Between the trimmed V and J ends, which lost 0 bases and 1 base, there was a span of 12 bases. Germline loops: CDR1 SQVTM, CDR2 ANQGSEA. The length of the CDR3 is 15 residues. The CDR3 spells CSVEDLGQLQETQYF. CDR3 sequence (DNA): TGCAGCGTTGAAGATCTTGGACAGCTCCAAGAGACCCAGTACTTC.

This chain connects TRBV9 to TRBJ2-1; 14 nucleotides match TRBD2. This CDR3 comprises 17 residues. Germline assignment: CDR1 SGDLS and CDR2 YYNGEE. With 3 bases clipped from V and 5 bases from J, the junction kept 7 bases outside the gene matches. The CDR3 coding sequence is TGTGCCAGCAGCGAACGGATGACTAGCGGGAGGGACAATGAGCAGTTCTTC. Translated, it gives CASSERMTSGRDNEQFF. The complete variable domain, with remaining parts taken from reference TRBV9 and TRBJ2-1, reads DSGVTQTPKHLITATGQRVTLRCSPRSGDLSVYWYQQSLDQGLQFLIQYYNGEERAKGNILERFSAQQFPDLHSELNLSSLELGDSALYFCASSERMTSGRDNEQFFGPGTRLTVL.

The chain uses TRBV29-1 and TRBJ2-1; TRBD2 aligns across 12 bases. From germline, CDR1 is SQVTM and CDR2 ANQGSEA. J lost 0 bases, V lost 6 bases, and 3 bases had no gene match. CDR3 size: 15 residues. CDR3 loop: CSVASGRASYNEQFF. CDR3 nucleotides: TGCAGCGTAGCTAGCGGGAGGGCCTCCTACAATGAGCAGTTCTTC.

This clone came up a few times. This chain connects TRBV7-9 to TRBJ1-1; 7 bases agree with TRBD1. Germline values: CDR1 SEHNR, CDR2 FQNEAQ (reference sequence). The CDR3 spans 13 residues. V shed 6 bases and J 0 bases; nucleotides not matched to a gene: 1. The CDR3 sequence: CASSDRVNTEAFF. CDR3 in DNA: TGTGCCAGCAGTGACAGGGTGAACACTGAAGCTTTCTTT.

CDR3 protein: CASSQDGQAHNEQFF. For the CDR3, the DNA is TGCGCCAGCAGCCAAGATGGTCAGGCGCACAATGAGCAGTTCTTC. The chain is built from TRBV4-3 and TRBJ2-1; the D is unclear. Per the germline V gene, CDR1 is LGHNA and CDR2 is YSLEER. The CDR3 loop spans 15 amino acids. V was clipped by 0 bases and J by 5 bases, with 11 bases between them.

The rearrangement links TRBV5-6 to TRBJ1-2; D might be TRBD1 (5 bases). This CDR3 is 17 amino acids long. The germline V and J ends were trimmed by 4 bases and 2 bases, with 21 bases remaining between them. Germline loops: CDR1 SGHDT, CDR2 YYEEEE. The chain's CDR3 is CASSPGPQGGFNYGYTF. The DNA of the CDR3 is TGTGCCAGCAGCCCCGGGCCGCAGGGAGGTTTCAACTATGGCTACACCTTC.

The chain employs TRBV11-2 and TRBJ2-2; D is unclear. Between the trimmed V and J ends, which lost 4 bases and 6 bases, there was a span of 6 bases. This CDR3 spans 12 amino acids. Germline V gene sequence: CDR1 SGHAT, CDR2 FQNNGV. CDR3 loop: CASSYGSGELFF. In DNA, the CDR3 is TGTGCCAGCAGCTACGGATCCGGGGAGCTGTTTTTT. Full variable domain (outside the CDR3, taken from reference TRBV11-2 and TRBJ2-2): EAGVAQSPRYKIIEKRQSVAFWCNPISGHATLYWYQQILGQGPKLLIQFQNNGVVDDSQLPKDRFSAERLKGVDSTLKIQPAKLEDSAVYLCASSYGSGELFFGEGSRLTVL.

Here the CDR3 reads CASSFAGGLAGGDAYNEQFF. CDR3 in DNA: TGTGCCAGCAGTTTCGCCGGTGGGCTAGCGGGAGGAGACGCCTACAATGAGCAGTTCTTC. The rearrangement uses TRBV28 and TRBJ2-1; 11 bases line up with TRBD2. V lost 3 bases to trimming and J lost 2 bases; unmatched junction nucleotides: 15. The CDR3 covers 20 residues. Germline V lookup: CDR1 MDHEN, CDR2 SYDVKM.

On this clone itself: This specimen includes other DNA sequences encoding the same CDR3. The chain uses TRBV7-3 and TRBJ2-1; TRBD2 is a possible D gene (6 bases). This CDR3 has 15 residues. The V end was cut by 4 bases, the J end by 4 bases, with 14 bases between. Germline V gene data show CDR1 as SGHTA and CDR2 as FQGTGA. CDR3 in DNA: TGTGCCAGCAGCTCGACCGGGAGTGCGTACAATGAGCAGTTCTTC. This codes for CASSSTGSAYNEQFF.

With regard to this clone: This same CDR3 is encoded by further DNA sequences in the sample. The genes are TRBV2 and TRBJ2-5; no firm D call. This CDR3 comprises 13 residues. With 1 base removed from V and 5 bases from J, the gap between germline ends came to 8 bases. CDR1 and CDR2 from the germline V gene are SNHLY and FYNNEI. The CDR3 here is CASSEEGWETQYF. CDR3 bases: TGTGCCAGCAGTGAAGAGGGCTGGGAGACCCAGTACTTC.

The genes are TRBV6-1 and TRBJ2-7, with 8 positions matching TRBD2. Germline V lookup: CDR1 MNHNS, CDR2 SASEGT. The ends lost 6 bases at V and 12 bases at J; junction bases unmatched: 7. The CDR3 is 11 residues long. CDR3 sequence reads: CASSPGGDLYF. The CDR3 coding sequence is TGTGCCAGCAGCCCGGGGGGGGATTTGTACTTC.

This chain links TRBV27 with TRBJ2-3; D is unclear. The CDR3 consists of 16 residues. Germline CDR1 and CDR2: MNHEY and SMNVEV (reference sequence). Trimming took 4 bases from V and 2 from J, leaving 16 bases between them. The CDR3 sequence: CASSSLSALSTDTQYF. CDR3 in DNA: TGTGCCAGCAGTTCCTTGTCCGCCCTTTCCACAGATACGCAGTATTTT.

The CDR3 here is CASSLGTGVVDTEAFF. CDR3 in DNA: TGTGCCAGCAGCTTAGGGACAGGGGTGGTCGACACTGAAGCTTTCTTT. The chain combines TRBV7-8 with TRBJ1-1; TRBD1 agrees at 9 bases. CDR3 length: 16 amino acids. V trimming: 1 base; J trimming: 3 bases; junction bases outside the gene matches: 6. Per the germline V gene, CDR1 is SGHVS and CDR2 is FQNEAQ. Filled out from reference TRBV7-8 and TRBJ1-1, the complete variable domain reads GAGVSQSPRYKVAKRGQDVALRCDPISGHVSLFWYQQALGQGPEFLTYFQNEAQLDKSGLPSDRFFAERPEGSVSTLKIQRTQQEDSAVYLCASSLGTGVVDTEAFFGQGTRLTVV.

J is TRBJ2-7 and V is TRBV7-9, with 9 bases aligning to TRBD2. J was trimmed by 1 base and V by 5 bases; bases with no gene match: 6. The germline V gene has CDR1 SEHNR and CDR2 FQNEAQ (reference sequence). The CDR3 totals 15 residues. The CDR3 loop reads CASSRLAGWSYEQYF. CDR3 nucleotides: TGTGCCAGCAGCCGGCTAGCGGGATGGTCCTACGAGCAGTACTTC.

Only one count was recorded for this clone. This chain uses TRBV7-9 with TRBJ2-7, with D perhaps matching TRBD2 (6 bases). CDR1 and CDR2 (germline): SEHNR, FQNEAQ (reference sequence). The V and J ends lost 1 base and 2 bases respectively, with 12 bases between them. The CDR3 is made up of 15 amino acids. The chain's CDR3 is CASSLGVGGTYEQYF. The CDR3 DNA follows: TGTGCCAGCAGCTTAGGAGTGGGGGGAACCTACGAGCAGTACTTC.

This chain connects TRBV28 to TRBJ1-1; TRBD1 aligns across 7 bases. The CDR3 extends over 15 amino acids. V dropped 6 bases and J dropped 0; count of bases not matched to a gene: 7. Per the germline V gene, CDR1 is MDHEN and CDR2 is SYDVKM. The CDR3 region is CASSNDRDLNTEAFF. CDR3 nucleotides: TGTGCCAGCAGCAACGACAGGGACCTGAACACTGAAGCTTTCTTT.

The gene calls are TRBV28 and TRBJ1-2; D not resolved. CDR1 is MDHEN, CDR2 SYDVKM, per germline. Trimming removed 8 bases at V and 3 bases at J, with 13 bases between. The CDR3 is 13 residues long. CDR3 bases: TGTGCCAGCTCACCTGGCGGGGACTATGGCTACACCTTC. It yields the protein CASSPGGDYGYTF.

The chain is built from TRBV6-6 and TRBJ2-7, with TRBD2 as a possible D gene (6 bases). This CDR3 contains 14 residues. V lost 7 bases, J lost 0 bases, and 13 bases lay in between. Per the germline V gene, CDR1 is MNHNY and CDR2 is SVGAGI (reference sequence). For the CDR3, the DNA is TGTGCCAGCATAGGAGGGAAAAGCTCCTACGAGCAGTACTTC. Protein: CASIGGKSSYEQYF.

This chain's CDR3 is CASSITSGEAYNEQFF. DNA for the CDR3: TGTGCCAGCAGCATAACTAGCGGCGAAGCCTACAATGAGCAGTTCTTC. The chain couples TRBV7-9 to TRBJ2-1; 8 bases are shared with TRBD2. The CDR3 contains 16 residues. V was clipped by 5 bases and J by 2 bases; unmatched bases: 8. The germline V gene has CDR1 SEHNR and CDR2 FQNEAQ (reference sequence).

The gene calls are TRBV6-1 and TRBJ2-3, with TRBD2 matching 10 bases. The germline V gene encodes CDR1 MNHNS and CDR2 SASEGT. CDR3 length: 19 residues. Germline trimming cut 1 base from V and 1 base from J; bases unmatched to any gene: 11. As DNA, the CDR3 is TGTGCCAGCAGTGAAGTTTGGCTAGCGGGAGCTGGCGGCACAGATACGCAGTATTTT. Translation: CASSEVWLAGAGGTDTQYF.

CDR3 in DNA: TGTGCCAGCAGCCGGGCTGGGGAGGGCCACTACAATGAGCAGTTCTTC. Translation: CASSRAGEGHYNEQFF. V and J are TRBV14 and TRBJ2-1, with 7 bases lining up with TRBD2. Germline CDR1 is SGHDN and CDR2 is FVKESK. V lost 4 bases to trimming and J lost 3 bases; unmatched junction nucleotides: 9. The CDR3 runs 16 residues.

The rearrangement joins TRBV28 to TRBJ1-2; D may be TRBD1 (5 bases). The CDR3 is made up of 17 amino acids. Germline-derived CDR1 and CDR2 are MDHEN and SYDVKM. V was trimmed by 6 bases and J by 8 bases, leaving 28 bases between them. The CDR3 here is CASRLTTGTSAMRGYTF. CDR3 nucleotides: TGTGCCAGCAGGCTCACTACCGGGACCTCCGCCATGCGGGGCTACACCTTC.

CDR3 nucleotide sequence: TGCGCCAGCAGCCAAGATCGGGCGAAGTACAATGAGCAGTTCTTC. It yields the protein CASSQDRAKYNEQFF. This chain connects TRBV4-3 to TRBJ2-1, with unresolved D. Germline V lookup: CDR1 LGHNA, CDR2 YSLEER. This CDR3 is 15 amino acids long. V dropped 0 bases and J dropped 4 bases, with 10 bases sitting between them.

The rearrangement uses TRBV27 and TRBJ2-3, with a weak D call TRBD1 (5 bases). Germline-derived CDR1 and CDR2 are MNHEY and SMNVEV (reference sequence). This CDR3 has 17 residues. The V end lost 6 bases, the J end lost 5 bases, and 24 bases lay between the germline ends. The CDR3 is CASSQVTEKGPVDTQYF. In DNA, the CDR3 is TGTGCCAGCAGCCAAGTGACAGAAAAGGGTCCTGTAGATACGCAGTATTTT.

To note about this clone: This CDR3 is also generated by other DNA sequences in the sample. The V call is TRBV27, the J call TRBJ1-1; 7 bases are a match to TRBD1. Germline V gene data show CDR1 as MNHEY and CDR2 as SMNVEV (reference sequence). The CDR3 is 15 amino acids. The V gene end was trimmed by 4 bases and the J gene end by 1 base; junction bases not matched to a gene: 6. This CDR3 reads CASSSRQGPNTEAFF. In nucleotides, the CDR3 is TGTGCCAGCAGTTCCCGACAGGGACCGAACACTGAAGCTTTCTTT.

The chain recombines TRBV11-2 with TRBJ2-7; 10 bases are shared with TRBD1. With 4 bases clipped from V and 2 bases from J, the junction kept 5 bases outside the gene matches. The germline CDR1 and CDR2 sequences are SGHAT and FQNNGV. The CDR3 is 15 residues long. CDR3 in amino acids: CASSWGTGDPYEQYF. CDR3 DNA sequence: TGTGCCAGCAGCTGGGGGACAGGGGACCCCTACGAGCAGTACTTC.

V gene TRBV6-6 combines with J gene TRBJ1-4; the D is unclear. V lost 1 base and J lost 8, with 14 bases in between. Germline CDR1 and CDR2: MNHNY and SVGAGI (reference sequence). This CDR3 is 15 amino acids long. The CDR3 DNA follows: TGTGCCAGCAGTTACTGGCGGGAGATCCGAGAAAAACTGTTTTTT. Encoded protein: CASSYWREIREKLFF.

V usage is TRBV27 and J usage is TRBJ2-3; D uncertain. The germline gives CDR1 MNHEY, CDR2 SMNVEV (reference sequence). V was trimmed by 3 bases and J by 0 bases, leaving 10 bases between them. The CDR3 is made up of 15 amino acids. The CDR3 loop is CASSLDRASTDTQYF. The CDR3 coding sequence is TGTGCCAGCAGTTTGGATCGGGCTAGCACAGATACGCAGTATTTT.

With regard to this clone: The sample carries other DNA sequences with the same CDR3. The chain recombines TRBV11-2 with TRBJ2-7; D tentatively reads TRBD1 or TRBD2 (5 bases each). The V end lost 3 bases, the J end lost 3 bases, and 9 bases lay between the germline ends. The CDR3 length is 13 residues. Germline V CDR1 and CDR2: SGHAT, FQNNGV. This chain's CDR3 is CASSLGPIYEQYF. CDR3 DNA: TGTGCCAGCAGCTTGGGACCCATCTACGAGCAGTACTTC.

V is TRBV7-3 and J is TRBJ2-1; the match to TRBD2 covers 12 bases. The CDR3 has 18 residues. Looked up from germline, CDR1 is SGHTA and CDR2 is FQGTGA. Trimming cost V 5 bases and J 3 bases; bases outside gene matches: 11. CDR3 nucleotide sequence: TGTGCCAGCAGCCAGACTAGCGGGAGAAAGGCGGGCTACAATGAGCAGTTCTTC. Its protein product is CASSQTSGRKAGYNEQFF.

V usage is TRBV11-2 and J usage is TRBJ2-1; no clear D gene. The CDR3 loop spans 16 amino acids. The ends were cut back, 0 bases at V and 2 bases at J, with 11 bases in the middle. The germline gives CDR1 SGHAT, CDR2 FQNNGV. The CDR3 is CASSLDWGFTYNEQFF. DNA of the CDR3: TGTGCCAGCAGCTTAGACTGGGGATTCACCTACAATGAGCAGTTCTTC.

This chain joins TRBV27 and TRBJ2-5; D unresolved. Germline CDR1 MNHEY, CDR2 SMNVEV (reference sequence). The CDR3 has 13 residues. V was shortened by 2 bases and J by 1 base, with 5 bases between the two germline ends. The CDR3, as DNA: TGTGCCAGCAGTTTAGTGGGCCAAGAGACCCAGTACTTC. Translating it yields CASSLVGQETQYF.